This note documents a single T cell receptor (beta chain) sequence. This specimen belongs to a study of shared clonotypes between healthy human individuals. The wider study: CD4 naive cells filled three plates per donor, CD4 memory three, CD8 naive two and CD8 memory one.

Naivety among CD8 cells was defined by CD45RO negativity and positive CCR7 selection, thereby excluding terminally differentiated effector memory CD45RA+ cells. Those who donated, Caucasian adults without exception, all lived in Nashville, Tennessee. Sequencing was at deep level. The data were produced by immunoSEQ multiplex PCR, yet TCRdb's version contains in-frame clones alone and is incomplete. This table has hundreds of thousands of clones, around 95% appearing once. CDR1 and CDR2 from the germline V gene are LNHNV and YYDKDF (reference sequence). This CDR3 region has 16 residues. Trimming took 0 bases from V and 0 from J, leaving 11 bases between them.

The clonotype was recovered from a woman aged 25 to 39 in good health. The chain uses TRBV15 and TRBJ1-1; D unresolved. The sample was naive CD8+ T cells sorted from blood. The CDR3 protein is CATSRDRNLLNTEAFF. DNA of the CDR3: TGTGCCACCAGCAGAGATCGTAATCTACTGAACACTGAAGCTTTCTTT.